The source of this T cell receptor beta chain is a study of T cells after yellow fever vaccination (dated by TCRdb to about 2019). The study in broad terms: The SMART-Seq v4 Ultra Low Input RNA kit was used to prepare libraries from fractions with low cell numbers. To track T-cell clones before and after primary and booster YFV17D yellow fever vaccination, bulk TCR alpha and beta repertoires were sequenced longitudinally. Two healthy male donors, one aged 18 to 30 and one aged 30 to 40 years, made up the cohort. Blood samples were taken at several timepoints before and after primary and secondary immunization, and bulk PBMC replicates and cell subsets were isolated. Study-level results and caveats: Computational filtering was needed because FACS-sorted repertoires could contain abundant contaminating clonotypes from the bulk population. The secondary T-cell response was weaker than the primary response but faster, peaking on day 5 instead of day 15. A small share of clonotypes occurred in both CD4 and CD8 compartments, likely arising from convergent recombination. After the booster, most of the clones that had expanded following primary vaccination were detected again (roughly 96% of CD4 and more than 85% of CD8), which suggests that memory was broadly maintained. The study included only two donors, which limits how far the findings can be generalized.

There are a few counts of this clonotype. What antigen it recognizes has not been identified. No base-level quality is on record; no much larger clone is a single base apart. TCR cDNA was synthesized by 5'RACE template switching, through which a universal primer site and unique molecular identifiers were introduced. Priming of cDNA synthesis was performed from both the TCR alpha and TCR beta constant segments. Libraries were amplified in two PCR steps, with sample barcodes and sequencing adapters added in the second step. Sequencing of libraries was done on Illumina HiSeq 2500 (2x100 bp) or NovaSeq (2x150 bp). The original methods were these. MIGEC was used to demultiplex reads and collapse the reads into UMI consensus sequences, and MiXCR was used for V(D)J alignment. Using edgeR on replicate PBMC samples, clonotypes were called vaccine-responding if FDR was below 0.01 and the log2 fold change was above 5 up to day 15. CD4 or CD8 identity was assigned to each bulk clonotype according to whether the clonotype was present at higher abundance in the sequenced CD4 repertoire or the sequenced CD8 repertoire. TCRdb redid the processing of the public reads, applying fastp at Q25 and MiXCR, and retained in-frame beta chains. Each entry merges the rows of one CDR3 protein and shows their most common DNA and genes. The V and J calls reflect TCRdb's pipeline rather than the authors' work. This sample has approximately 550,000 distinct CDR3 sequences in its table, and over 15% of those were observed once. More than 13% of the sample belongs to the ten largest clones.

Reading from cysteine to phenylalanine, the CDR3 counts 14 amino acids. Only the CDR3 region is kept as DNA, spanning 42 bases read in frame from base 1. Trimming costs V 6 bases and J 5 bases, and their ends lie 19 bases apart. As encoded in the germline V gene (reference sequence), CDR1 is DFQATT while CDR2 is SNEGSKA. Explained via the paper, the treatment or condition label denotes: live attenuated yellow fever vaccine strain. At each blood-draw timepoint, two biological replicates of bulk PBMCs were obtained. A standard Ficoll-Paque protocol was used to isolate PBMCs from peripheral blood. TriZol was used to extract RNA from bulk PBMCs, CD4 and CD8 fractions, and dextramer-positive and dextramer-negative fractions.

This specimen consisted of PBMCs, obtained 15 days after the yellow fever booster vaccination. The chain joins TRBV20-1 to TRBJ1-1, and TRBD1 may be the D gene, going by 5 matching bases. This clonotype was obtained from a man aged 25 to 45 who received the YFV17D yellow fever vaccine. The CDR3 region has the sequence CSAPKRGTGTEAFF. The DNA is as follows: TGCAGTGCCCCGAAACGGGGGACGGGAACTGAAGCTTTCTTT.